The subject of this entry is one T cell receptor (beta chain). The target antigen is unknown. Only in-frame clones appear in the TCRdb table, and some are missing; sequencing was by immunoSEQ multiplex PCR. The repertoire holds more than 15,000 clones, 77% seen once, with approximately 10% in the top ten. The data were taken from a study of immune cell composition in non-small cell lung cancer. The CDR3 sequence is 13 residues long. Looked up from germline, CDR1 is MNHNY and CDR2 is SVGAGI (reference sequence). V lost 4 bases to trimming and J lost 6 bases, with 12 bases between them. Normal lung was sampled as far from the tumour as possible, at least 3 cm. Study-level points and caveats: Tumour-reactive clones were not shown to match dominant in vivo tumour clones.

The data also belong to a second study, concerning CD4 T cells in lung cancer. That work contributes: Patients' blood was tested for T-cell responses to mutation-encoded neoepitopes. Donors, mostly former smokers, were 60 to 69 at blood donation. Some patients had received nivolumab or pembrolizumab before giving blood.

The chain recombines TRBV6-6 with TRBJ1-2; TRBD1 is a possible D gene (5 bases). Sequencing was performed on non-adjacent lung tissue. The source of this sequence is a human donor with non-small cell lung cancer. The CDR3: CASSFAGADGYTF. The CDR3 DNA is TGTGCCAGCAGTTTCGCCGGGGCCGATGGCTACACCTTC.